This T cell receptor (beta chain) was recorded in a study of identical twins. This clonotype has more than one count but fewer than ten. TCRdb analysed the 5' RACE reads with MiXCR anew, one entry per CDR3 protein. The profile covers some 570,000 distinct CDR3 sequences, with approximately 20% appearing a single time and approximately 0.48% taken by the ten largest. The germline V gene encodes CDR1 MGHRA and CDR2 YSYEKL. Trimming took off 1 base at V and 4 bases at J, with 15 bases between the two ends. The CDR3 has 16 residues. A further study also used this sample, focusing on yellow fever vaccine responses in identical twins.

The chain employs TRBV4-1 and TRBJ2-3, with D possibly being TRBD2 (6 bases). Specimen: CD4+ T cells sorted from blood. The source is a young woman in good health. The CDR3 nucleotides are TGCGCCAGCAGCCAAGCCCTGACTTGGGGGGCAGATACGCAGTATTTT. Encoded protein: CASSQALTWGADTQYF.